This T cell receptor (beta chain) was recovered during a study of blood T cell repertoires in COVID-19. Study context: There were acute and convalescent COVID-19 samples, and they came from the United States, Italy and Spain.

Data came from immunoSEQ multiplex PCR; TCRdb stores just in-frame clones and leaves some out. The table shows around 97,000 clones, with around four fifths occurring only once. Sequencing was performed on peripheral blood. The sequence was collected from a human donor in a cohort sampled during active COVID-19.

The CDR3 DNA follows: TGTGCCACCCAAACAGGGGGGATCTATGGCTACACCTTC. Translated, it gives CATQTGGIYGYTF. The rearrangement uses TRBV19 and TRBJ1-2; 8 nucleotides match TRBD1. The CDR3 extends over 13 amino acids. Germline CDR1 reads LNHDA; CDR2 reads SQIVND (reference sequence). V lost 10 bases to trimming and J lost 4 bases; unmatched junction nucleotides: 8.